Below, one T cell receptor beta chain is given with its context. Its matching antigen is unknown. The sample is drawn from a study of T cell responses to AZD1222 COVID-19 vaccine. CDR1 is SGHAT, CDR2 FQNNGV, per germline. Trimming took 3 bases from V and 4 from J; bases not matched to a gene: 4. This CDR3 is 14 amino acids long. The protocol was immunoSEQ multiplex PCR, while the TCRdb copy is restricted to in-frame clones and leaves out a portion. Seen here are about 160,000 clones, about 91% observed once, and the top ten hold 1.5% to 2%. Study conclusions and caveats: Possibly, clonal diversity was underestimated; donors were largely white British and included more females.

J is TRBJ2-3 and V is TRBV11-2, with 7 bases that match TRBD2. The material was peripheral blood, obtained on day 0 of AZD1222 vaccination. The clonotype comes from an adult in good health. CDR3 region: CASSFSAGADTQYF. As DNA, the CDR3 is TGTGCCAGCAGCTTTTCGGCGGGGGCAGATACGCAGTATTTT.